Listed below are T cell receptor beta chains from one sample, sequenced in a study of OX40 agonist ivuxolimab in advanced cancers. TCRdb keeps only in-frame clones here, not all; method: immunoSEQ multiplex PCR. The sample lists about 77,000 clones, around 92% seen once, with about 2.3% in the top ten. The source was CD4+ or CD8+ T cells sorted from blood, collected in a trial of the OX40 agonist ivuxolimab. All receptors come from an adult with an advanced solid tumor such as melanoma, head and neck, liver or kidney cancer. CDR3s include the opening cysteine and the closing phenylalanine or tryptophan. Where a row states a size, it is once, few, many or the class of an expanded clone; other rows omit it.

- | TRBV30 | CAWSPGQGVRNEKLFF
- | TRBV2 | CASSAPLRSSYNEQFF
- | TRBV11-1 | CASRTPGQGATDTQYF
- | TRBV5-6 | CASSRIPGPYEQYF
- | TRBV18 | CASSPQEDQPQHF
once | TRBV5-1 | CASSLGDRGNEKLFF
- | TRBV18 | CASSPRQGYDSGNTIYF
- | TRBV9 | CASSVAADSTEAFF
- | TRBV29-1 | CSIGGGGGGNEQFF
- | TRBV6-6 | CASSDNLASGNTIYF
- | TRBV19 | CASSIGGNSNQPQHF
- | TRBV5-6 | CASSWVYGYTF
- | TRBV6-1 | CASRKGQVQTEAFF
- | TRBV6-1 | CASKASEGRETQYF
- | TRBV5-1 | CASSLGGDIQYF
- | TRBV7-9 | CASSLDRARELFF
- | TRBV7-2 | CASTPLGGSNEQFF
- | TRBV6-5 | CASRNRDRVWDTQYF
- | TRBV2 | CAREKGQFSYGYTF
- | TRBV7-2 | CASILAVGADTQYF
- | TRBV13 | CASSLTYDQPLDIQYF
- | TRBV6-5 | CASSPDRVSGNTIYF
- | TRBV27 | CASSPLAGGGTDTQYF
- | TRBV6-1 | CASRGQTPRPQHF
- | TRBV5-1 | CASSYKTGVNTEAFF
once | TRBV5-5 | CASSWPQRETQYF
- | TRBV28 | CASGLVTGSPRSPLHF
- | TRBV6-5 | CASSPLNRESTEAFF
once | TRBV4-1 | CASRPWTGNYGYTF
- | TRBV18 | CASSLPIGTQNYNEQFF
- | TRBV7-9 | CASSLDSTDTQYF
once | TRBV10-3 | CAISPDRRRSYEQYF
- | TRBV7-9 | CASSLARADTQYF
- | TRBV19 | CASSASILAPPDTQYF
- | TRBV6-5 | CASSYDVRSTEAFF
- | TRBV6-1 | CASSEVVSPPAQHF
once | TRBV19 | CASRGANQPQHF
- | TRBV9 | CASSVASPSGTYEQYF
once | TRBV10-3 | CAISLVEQGLYTF
once | TRBV5-1 | CASSSQGMNTEAFF
- | TRBV18 | CASSLRGTQNTGELFF
- | TRBV28 | CATSFRWDRVTGELFF
once | TRBV18 | CASSPAQGDTEAFF
- | TRBV16 | CASSLDLRGSRNTIYF
- | TRBV10-3 | CATGEENYGYTF
- | TRBV19 | CASRWGRGYTEAFF
- | TRBV7-8 | CASSIFRESEAFF
- | TRBV19 | CASSLDTNTEAFF
once | TRBV5-1 | CASSEDGSNQPQHF